The next 21 T cell receptor beta chains were all read from a single sample in a study of blood T cell repertoires in COVID-19. Sequencing was performed with immunoSEQ multiplex PCR; in TCRdb, only in-frame clones are kept and a portion is missing. The table lists 200,000 to 250,000 clones, roughly nine tenths of them singletons. The sequencing input was PBMCs or T cells enriched from blood (not recorded which). The receptor source for this set is a woman under 30 in a cohort exposed to, infected with or recovered from COVID-19 (not recorded which).

The chain is built from TRBV19 and TRBJ2-3; the match to TRBD2 covers 9 bases. V shed 3 bases, J shed 4 bases, and the junction held 8 bases outside the gene matches. Germline V gene data show CDR1 as LNHDA and CDR2 as SQIVND (reference sequence). The CDR3 extends over 16 amino acids. Here the CDR3 DNA reads TGTGCCAGTAGTATTTCGGCGGGAGGGAGGGCAGATACGCAGTATTTT. Its protein product is CASSISAGGRADTQYF.

The chain combines TRBV18 with TRBJ2-7; a weak D match, TRBD2 (5 bases). Germline V gives CDR1 KGHSH, CDR2 LQKENI. The CDR3 covers 13 residues. Between the trimmed V and J ends, which lost 6 bases and 2 bases, there was a span of 11 bases. CDR3: CASSQAETYEQYF. The CDR3 bases are TGTGCCAGCTCCCAAGCGGAGACCTACGAGCAGTACTTC. The whole variable domain, filled in from reference TRBV18 and TRBJ2-7, reads NAGVMQNPRHLVRRRGQEARLRCSPMKGHSHVYWYRQLPEEGLKFMVYLQKENIIDESGMPKERFSAEFPKEGPSILRIQQVVRGDSAAYFCASSQAETYEQYFGPGTRLTVT.

The gene calls are TRBV9 and TRBJ1-6; no reliable D call. This CDR3 contains 14 residues. Trimming removed 3 bases at V and 7 bases at J, with 11 bases between. Germline loops: CDR1 SGDLS, CDR2 YYNGEE. The CDR3 region is CASSAGLWNSPLHF. The CDR3 DNA reads as TGTGCCAGCAGCGCCGGACTGTGGAATTCACCCCTCCACTTT.

CDR3 region: CASSQQGEGQPQHF. CDR3 coding DNA: TGCGCCAGCTCCCAACAGGGGGAAGGACAGCCCCAGCATTTT. V gene TRBV4-1 combines with J gene TRBJ1-5; TRBD1 matches at 8 bases. The V segment lost 8 bases and the J segment 7 bases; nucleotides outside the gene matches: 10. The CDR3 loop spans 14 amino acids. Germline V CDR1 and CDR2: MGHRA, YSYEKL.

The chain is built from TRBV4-2 and TRBJ2-3; perhaps TRBD2 as D (6 bases). CDR3 length: 17 residues. The germline V and J ends were trimmed by 0 bases and 4 bases, with 17 bases remaining between them. CDR1 LGHNA and CDR2 YNFKEQ come from the germline V gene. The CDR3 is CASSQDIVRAGPDTQYF. The CDR3 DNA reads TGTGCCAGCAGCCAAGATATAGTCCGAGCGGGCCCAGATACGCAGTATTTT.

The chain couples TRBV10-2 to TRBJ2-3, with TRBD2 matching over 9 bases. After removal of 8 bases from V and 5 bases from J, the junction contained 8 bases not matched to a gene. CDR1 is WSHSY and CDR2 is SAAADI in the germline V gene. This CDR3 has 14 amino acids. The DNA for the CDR3 is TGCGCCAGCGCCTGGCGGGAGGGGGGAGATACGCAGTATTTT. Translated, it gives CASAWREGGDTQYF.

The J gene is TRBJ2-1, the V gene TRBV5-6; D is uncertain. Germline assignment: CDR1 SGHDT and CDR2 YYEEEE. The CDR3 is 11 residues long. Trimming removed 1 base at V and 8 bases at J, with 4 bases between. As DNA, the CDR3 is TGTGCCAGCAGCTTGAGCGATGAGCAGTTCTTC. This encodes CASSLSDEQFF.

The rearrangement uses TRBV5-5 and TRBJ2-7; TRBD1 matches 9 bases. V trimming: 5 bases; J trimming: 0 bases; junction bases outside the gene matches: 3. This CDR3 contains 14 residues. Germline loops: CDR1 SGHKS, CDR2 YYEKEE (reference sequence). The DNA for the CDR3 is TGTGCCAGCAGGATACAGGGGGCCTCCTACGAGCAGTACTTC. This translates into CASRIQGASYEQYF. The full variable domain, with the rest looked up from reference TRBV5-5 and TRBJ2-7, is DAGVTQSPTHLIKTRGQQVTLRCSPISGHKSVSWYQQVLGQGPQFIFQYYEKEERGRGNFPDRFSARQFPNYSSELNVNALLLGDSALYLCASRIQGASYEQYFGPGTRLTVT.

V is TRBV3-1 (or the pseudogene TRBV3-2) and J is TRBJ1-2, with 8 nucleotides matching TRBD1. The CDR3 is 17 residues long. Trimming removed 2 bases from V and 3 bases from J; junction bases left unmatched: 11. Germline V gene data show CDR1 as LGHDT and CDR2 as YNNKEL (reference sequence). CDR3 DNA: TGTGCCAGCAGCCAAAGTACTGCCCAGGGGGCATACTATGGCTACACCTTC. Encoded protein: CASSQSTAQGAYYGYTF.

A word on this clone: The same CDR3 is also encoded by other DNA sequences in this sample. The V and J genes are TRBV2 and TRBJ2-1; 12 bases line up with TRBD2. The J segment lost 3 bases and the V segment lost 6 bases, leaving 3 bases of the junction unmatched. CDR1 is SNHLY and CDR2 is FYNNEI in the germline V gene. This CDR3 spans 15 amino acids. In DNA form, the CDR3 reads TGTGCCAGCAGCGAACTAGCGGGGGGCTACAATGAGCAGTTCTTC. The encoded protein is CASSELAGGYNEQFF. Complete variable domain (other parts from reference TRBV2 and TRBJ2-1): EPEVTQTPSHQVTQMGQEVILRCVPISNHLYFYWYRQILGQKVEFLVSFYNNEISEKSEIFDDQFSVERPDGSNFTLKIRSTKLEDSAMYFCASSELAGGYNEQFFGPGTRLTVL.

The V call is TRBV19, the J call TRBJ1-2; 11 bases map to TRBD1. CDR3 length: 14 amino acids. V was pared by 7 bases and J by 8 bases, with 9 bases of the junction left unmatched. Germline assignment: CDR1 LNHDA and CDR2 SQIVND (reference sequence). CDR3 nucleotides: TGTGCCAGTAAGGGACAGGGGGAGGAAAGAGGCTACACCTTC. It specifies CASKGQGEERGYTF.

This clone has more than one count but fewer than ten. The gene calls are TRBV27 and TRBJ2-7, with D perhaps matching TRBD1 (6 bases). V lost 6 bases, J lost 3 bases, and 12 bases lay in between. The CDR3 has 13 amino acids. Germline values: CDR1 MNHEY, CDR2 SMNVEV (reference sequence). CDR3 sequence: CASSRDTYYEQYF. The CDR3 bases are TGTGCCAGCAGCCGGGACACATACTACGAGCAGTACTTC.

This clone was recorded once. V is TRBV27 and J is TRBJ1-1, with 7 nucleotides matching TRBD1. This CDR3 has 13 residues. Trimming cost V 4 bases and J 7 bases; bases outside gene matches: 6. Looked up from germline, CDR1 is MNHEY and CDR2 is SMNVEV (reference sequence). CDR3: CASSSGQWVEAFF. CDR3 sequence (DNA): TGTGCCAGCAGTTCGGGACAGTGGGTTGAAGCTTTCTTT.

The chain is built from TRBV11-3 and TRBJ2-3; TRBD2 is a possible D gene (6 bases). The germline CDR1 and CDR2 sequences are SGHNT and YENEEA. Trimming took off 2 bases at V and 2 bases at J, with 11 bases between the two ends. The length of the CDR3 is 15 residues. The CDR3 is CASSLIGSSTDTQYF. CDR3 bases: TGTGCCAGCAGCTTAATCGGGAGCTCCACAGATACGCAGTATTTT.

The V and J genes are TRBV18 and TRBJ2-5; TRBD2 aligns across 13 bases. This CDR3 is built from 16 residues. V gave up 5 bases and J gave up 4 bases; unmatched junction bases: 7. CDR1 and CDR2 from the germline V gene are KGHSH and LQKENI. CDR3 coding DNA: TGTGCCAGCTCAGGACAGGGACTAGCGGGAATAGAGACCCAGTACTTC. Translation: CASSGQGLAGIETQYF.

The chain employs TRBV6-4 and TRBJ2-5, with 9 bases lining up with TRBD2. Looked up from germline, CDR1 is MRHNA and CDR2 is SNTAGT. This CDR3 has 18 amino acids. The V and J ends lost 10 bases and 1 base, in that order; junction bases with no gene match: 19. As DNA, the CDR3 is TGTGCCACAGTTTGGACTAGCGCTTCCTCAGTAGGCCAAGAGACCCAGTACTTC. As protein: CATVWTSASSVGQETQYF.

This clone was observed a few times. The chain uses TRBV7-9 and TRBJ1-2; 7 nucleotides line up with TRBD1. From germline, CDR1 is SEHNR and CDR2 FQNEAQ (reference sequence). The CDR3 totals 13 residues. V shed 5 bases, J shed 6 bases, and the junction held 6 bases outside the gene matches. CDR3 DNA: TGTGCCAGCAGCCCCCACGGGACAGATGGCTACACCTTC. It codes for CASSPHGTDGYTF.

V gene TRBV19 combines with J gene TRBJ1-2; D gene uncertain. The CDR3 spans 15 residues. Looked up from germline, CDR1 is LNHDA and CDR2 is SQIVND (reference sequence). The V end was cut by 4 bases, the J end by 4 bases, with 16 bases between. In DNA, the CDR3 is TGTGCCAGTAGTACCGAACGAAGCGGGCTCTATGGCTACACCTTC. Translation gives CASSTERSGLYGYTF.

The V gene is TRBV27, the J gene TRBJ1-3; weak D call: TRBD1 (6 bases). The germline V gene has CDR1 MNHEY and CDR2 SMNVEV (reference sequence). CDR3 length equals 20 residues. The ends were cut back, 5 bases at V and 1 base at J, with 27 bases in the middle. CDR3 DNA: TGTGCCAGCAGTATAAATTTCGACAGGACCCCGGATGGATCTGGAAACACCATATATTTT. Residues: CASSINFDRTPDGSGNTIYF.

V usage is TRBV5-5 and J usage is TRBJ1-2, with 8 bases matching TRBD1. This CDR3 has 14 residues. Germline V gives CDR1 SGHKS, CDR2 YYEKEE (reference sequence). V shed 4 bases and J 4 bases; nucleotides not matched to a gene: 6. In DNA form, the CDR3 reads TGTGCCAGCAGCCAAACCGACAGGGGCTATGGCTACACCTTC. This encodes CASSQTDRGYGYTF.

The rearrangement uses TRBV13 and TRBJ2-1; weak D call: TRBD2 (6 bases). The CDR3 is 15 amino acids. Germline CDR1 and CDR2: PRHDT and FYEKMQ (reference sequence). Trimming removed 5 bases at V and 6 bases at J, with 17 bases between. The CDR3 DNA sequence: TGTGCCAGCAGCCCCGTAACTAGCTTGTCCAATGAGCAGTTCTTC. This encodes CASSPVTSLSNEQFF.